This TCR beta chain was identified in a study of siplizumab effects on memory and regulatory T cells. Sequenced by immunoSEQ multiplex PCR; TCRdb stores in-frame clones only, minus some. The profile shows 55,000 to 70,000 clones, 85% to 95% of them singletons. This CDR3 is built from 16 residues. This chain connects TRBV21-1 to TRBJ1-4; the table's D call of TRBD1 was not tested on the DNA. TRBV21-1 is an annotated pseudogene. Material for sequencing was CD8+ T cells sorted from blood. The source is a human donor in good health. The CDR3 sequence: CASSKETGAQVEKLFF. The CDR3 DNA reads as TGTGCCAGCAGCAAAGAAACAGGGGCCCAGGTGGAAAAACTGTTTTTT.